This T cell receptor (beta chain) was sequenced during a study of blood T cells in healthy people across ages. Using a J-beta primer mix together with a sample-barcoded 5' primer, a second PCR was run for roughly 6 to 12 cycles. Via MiXCR, TCRdb re-called the 5' RACE reads, giving one row per CDR3 protein. The repertoire holds about 1,400,000 distinct CDR3 sequences, with roughly 40% as singletons. The donors, aged 6 to 90, were healthy Caucasians from Russia. Material for sequencing was blood. The source is a woman aged 18-29 years in good health.

CDR3 sequence (DNA): TGTGCCATCAAAGGAGCCATGAACACTGAAGCTTTCTTT. Protein: CAIKGAMNTEAFF. V gene TRBV10-3 combines with J gene TRBJ1-1; D gene ambiguous. The length of the CDR3 is 13 residues. Germline lookup yields CDR1 ENHRY and CDR2 SYGVKD. The ends were cut back, 7 bases at V and 0 bases at J, with 9 bases in the middle.